This TCR beta chain was profiled in a study of technical replicates of blood from several donors. The V gene's germline CDR1 is LNHDA and CDR2 SQIVND (reference sequence). The V gene lost 7 bases and the J gene lost 5 bases, with 12 bases spanning the gap. This CDR3 spans 13 amino acids. Profiling relied on immunoSEQ multiplex PCR, and the TCRdb table lists in-frame clones only, not all of them. This repertoire shows approximately 79,000 clones, 92% found once; its top ten account for around 0.37%. The sample was T cells isolated from PBMCs. The sequence was collected from a human donor in good health. The chain links TRBV19 to TRBJ1-5, with D perhaps TRBD1 (6 bases). Here the CDR3 reads CASTRTEYQPQHF. The CDR3 bases are TGTGCCAGTACCCGGACAGAGTATCAGCCCCAGCATTTT.